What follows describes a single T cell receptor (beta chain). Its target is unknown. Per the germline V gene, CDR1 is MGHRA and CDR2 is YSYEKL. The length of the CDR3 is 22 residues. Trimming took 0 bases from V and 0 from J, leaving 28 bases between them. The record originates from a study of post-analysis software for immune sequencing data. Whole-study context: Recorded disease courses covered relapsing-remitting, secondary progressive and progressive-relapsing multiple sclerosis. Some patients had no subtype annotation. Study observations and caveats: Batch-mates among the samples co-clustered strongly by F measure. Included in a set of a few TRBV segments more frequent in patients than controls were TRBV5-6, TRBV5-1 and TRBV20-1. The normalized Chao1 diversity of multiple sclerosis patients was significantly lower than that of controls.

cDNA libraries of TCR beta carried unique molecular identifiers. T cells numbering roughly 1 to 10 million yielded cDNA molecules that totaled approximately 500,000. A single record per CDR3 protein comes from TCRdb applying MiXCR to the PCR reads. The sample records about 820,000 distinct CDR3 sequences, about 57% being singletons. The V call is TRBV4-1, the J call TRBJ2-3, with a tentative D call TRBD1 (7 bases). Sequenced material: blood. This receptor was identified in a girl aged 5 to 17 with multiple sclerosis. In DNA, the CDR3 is TGCGCCAGCAGCCAAGAGTGGGGGGACAGCGGTTACGCAGGGCTTAGCACAGATACGCAGTATTTT. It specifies CASSQEWGDSGYAGLSTDTQYF.